Each of the 9 T cell receptor beta chains below was sequenced from the same sample in a study of blood T cell repertoires in COVID-19. TCRdb keeps only in-frame clones here, not all; method: immunoSEQ multiplex PCR. The sample yields roughly 380,000 clones, over 75% seen once. Input material: peripheral blood. The receptors come from a woman aged 40 to 50 with COVID-19, enrolled during active disease.

CDR3 protein: CASSLPGIFGYTF. The CDR3 DNA reads TGTGCCAGCAGTTTACCCGGGATCTTCGGCTACACCTTC. V is TRBV28 and J is TRBJ1-2; no firm D call. The germline V and J ends were trimmed by 2 bases and 8 bases, with 12 bases remaining between them. This CDR3 contains 13 residues. Germline CDR1 MDHEN, CDR2 SYDVKM.

The V and J genes are TRBV4-3 and TRBJ1-5; TRBD1 might be the D (5 bases). CDR1 and CDR2 (germline): LGHNA, YSLEER. V was clipped by 1 base and J by 1 base, with 5 bases between them. The CDR3 sequence is 14 residues long. The CDR3 nucleotides are TGCGCCAGCAGCCAAGGGGGCAGCAATCAGCCCCAGCATTTT. This gives the protein CASSQGGSNQPQHF.

The V and J genes are TRBV9 and TRBJ1-1; D perhaps matches TRBD1 (5 bases). The CDR3 spans 14 residues. Germline lookup yields CDR1 SGDLS and CDR2 YYNGEE. V lost 1 base to trimming and J lost 1 base, with 8 bases between them. The CDR3 coding sequence is TGTGCCAGCAGCGTAAATCAGGGGAACACTGAAGCTTTCTTT. This gives the protein CASSVNQGNTEAFF.

This chain uses TRBV7-2 with TRBJ1-6; the D gene is possibly TRBD1 (6 bases). With 2 bases removed from V and 5 bases from J, the gap between germline ends came to 10 bases. From germline, CDR1 is SGHTA and CDR2 FQGNSA. CDR3 length: 15 amino acids. The CDR3 spells CASSLWGPNNSPLHF. As DNA, the CDR3 is TGTGCCAGCAGCTTATGGGGGCCCAATAATTCACCCCTCCACTTT.

The V gene is TRBV7-2, the J gene TRBJ2-7, with a possible D match to TRBD1 (6 bases). The CDR3 sequence is 13 residues long. The germline gives CDR1 SGHTA, CDR2 FQGNSA. With 4 bases removed from V and 3 bases from J, the gap between germline ends came to 10 bases. CDR3 loop: CASSYRDNYEQYF. The CDR3 DNA sequence: TGTGCCAGCAGCTACCGGGACAACTACGAGCAGTACTTC.

This chain links TRBV6-5 with TRBJ2-1, with 16 bases that match TRBD2. The germline CDR1 and CDR2 sequences are MNHEY and SVGAGI. The CDR3 is 16 amino acids. The J segment lost 10 bases and the V segment lost 2 bases, leaving 5 bases of the junction unmatched. The CDR3 region has the DNA TGTGCCAGCAGTTACACCCCGGGACTAGCGGGGGGGGAGCAGTTCTTC. Protein product: CASSYTPGLAGGEQFF.

The chain couples TRBV13 to TRBJ2-7; D is perhaps TRBD2 (6 bases). Trimming pared 0 bases from V and 2 bases from J, leaving 11 bases between. CDR3 size: 15 residues. Germline lookup yields CDR1 PRHDT and CDR2 FYEKMQ (reference sequence). The CDR3 region has the DNA TGTGCCAGCAGCTTAGGCGGGAGTTCGGCCTACGAGCAGTACTTC. It encodes CASSLGGSSAYEQYF.

V usage is TRBV28 and J usage is TRBJ1-2, with 7 bases that match TRBD1. Looked up from germline, CDR1 is MDHEN and CDR2 is SYDVKM. The junction had 13 bases not matched to a gene; V was cut back by 8 bases and J by 7 bases. The CDR3 is 14 residues long. CDR3 DNA sequence: TGTGCCAGCCGTCTAACAGGGGTGGTTGGTGGCTACACCTTC. Residues: CASRLTGVVGGYTF.

This chain joins TRBV6-2 or TRBV6-3 and TRBJ1-5; a possible D gene is TRBD1 (6 bases). Germline CDR1 and CDR2: MNHEY and SVGEGT. This CDR3 is built from 16 residues. V was clipped by 5 bases and J by 1 base, with 15 bases between them. The CDR3 nucleotides are TGTGCCAGCAGTAAGGGGGTTCAGGGCAGCAATCAGCCCCAGCATTTT. Residues: CASSKGVQGSNQPQHF.